One and the same sample provided the 24 T cell receptor beta chains below, sequenced in a study of CXCR3-negative and CXCR3-positive naive CD8 T cells. Libraries of TRB cDNA were made by 5' RACE and carried UMIs. After re-calling the 5' RACE reads, TCRdb lists one entry per CDR3 protein, DNA absent. The listing contains about 48,000 distinct CDR3 sequences. The source material was memory CD8+ T cells from blood. These receptors all stem from a human donor in good health. Some clones in this sample may be carry-over from other donors' samples.

The chain employs TRBV4-1 and TRBJ1-1; the D call of TRBD1 rests on TCRdb alone, since no DNA is present to check it. Germline V gives CDR1 MGHRA, CDR2 YSYEKL. CDR3 length equals 17 residues. The CDR3 sequence: CASSLMGAFDLNTEAFF.

This sequence joins TRBV7-8 and TRBJ2-1; TCRdb returns TRBD2, unconfirmable since there is no DNA. The germline V gene has CDR1 SGHVS and CDR2 FQNEAQ. The CDR3 spans 15 residues. CDR3 loop: CASDHNEVGVGEQFF.

The chain carries TRBV21-1 and TRBJ2-7; absent DNA, TCRdb's TRBD1 call cannot be checked. TRBV21-1 is a pseudogene segment. This CDR3 contains 12 residues. This CDR3 is CASSQGAYEQYF.

The rearrangement links TRBV30 to TRBJ2-7; lacking DNA, the TRBD2 call made by TCRdb goes unchecked. Germline V gene lookup returns CDR1 GTSNPN and CDR2 SVGIG (reference sequence). This CDR3 has 14 amino acids. The CDR3: CAWSLAGGAYEQYF.

The rearrangement links TRBV7-9 to TRBJ2-7; the D call from TCRdb, TRBD2, cannot be confirmed without DNA. From germline, CDR1 is SEHNR and CDR2 FQNEAQ (reference sequence). The CDR3 contains 14 residues. The CDR3 reads CASREGRGSYKQYF.

This chain uses TRBV28 with TRBJ2-5; absent DNA, TCRdb's TRBD1 call cannot be checked. CDR3 length: 18 residues. CDR1 and CDR2 from the germline V gene are MDHEN and SYDVKM. The CDR3 sequence: CASSLGQGGGTSLETQYF. The variable domain in full, with the rest retrieved from reference TRBV28 and TRBJ2-5, is DVKVTQSSRYLVKRTGEKVFLECVQDMDHENMFWYRQDPGLGLRLIYFSYDVKMKEKGDIPEGYSVSREKKERFSLILESASTNQTSMYLCASSLGQGGGTSLETQYFGPGTRLLVL.

This chain joins TRBV7-8 and TRBJ2-1; TCRdb selects TRBD1, and the lack of DNA leaves this call unchecked. Germline V gene data show CDR1 as SGHVS and CDR2 as FQNEAQ. CDR3 length equals 16 residues. CDR3 sequence: CASSLSRTGAYNEQFF.

The chain employs TRBV3-1 and TRBJ2-1; TCRdb's D call of TRBD2 is untestable without DNA. This CDR3 region has 16 residues. CDR1 is LGHDT, CDR2 YNNKEL, per germline (reference sequence). CDR3 region: CASSQASGGDYNEQFF.

The chain uses TRBV28 and TRBJ1-4. This CDR3 region has 14 residues. CDR1 and CDR2 from the germline V gene are MDHEN and SYDVKM. CDR3 in amino acids: CASARLATNEKLFF.

The J gene is TRBJ1-5, the V gene TRBV25-1. This CDR3 is built from 15 residues. CDR1 is MGHDK, CDR2 SYGVNS, per germline. CDR3 in amino acids: CASSEGSYSNQPQHF.

V usage is TRBV28 and J usage is TRBJ2-7. Germline loops: CDR1 MDHEN, CDR2 SYDVKM. CDR3 length: 14 residues. CDR3: CASSFRRNAYEQYF.

V usage is TRBV4-1 and J usage is TRBJ2-7; TCRdb's D call of TRBD1 is untestable without DNA. CDR3 length equals 14 residues. Per germline, CDR1 MGHRA and CDR2 YSYEKL. This CDR3 reads CASSLTAGSYEQYF.

This chain uses TRBV20-1 with TRBJ2-7; TCRdb outputs TRBD2, but without DNA this stays unchecked. The CDR3 sequence is 16 residues long. CDR1 DFQATT and CDR2 SNEGSKA come from the germline V gene (reference sequence). The CDR3 reads CSARGPPVGTSYEQYF.

V usage is TRBV29-1 and J usage is TRBJ1-1; TCRdb names TRBD1, which stays unverified in the absence of DNA. Germline loops: CDR1 SQVTM, CDR2 ANQGSEA. CDR3 size: 11 residues. The CDR3 reads CSVRGGTEAFF.

The chain is built from TRBV30 and TRBJ2-1; the D call of TRBD1 rests on TCRdb alone, since no DNA is present to check it. CDR3 size: 13 residues. Germline V lookup: CDR1 GTSNPN, CDR2 SVGIG (reference sequence). The CDR3: CASQGASYNEQFF.

The gene calls are TRBV29-1 and TRBJ2-3. This CDR3 is built from 19 residues. CDR1 and CDR2 (germline): SQVTM, ANQGSEA. The CDR3 here is CSVEDPQTTLKKPTDTQYF.

This chain links TRBV4-1 with TRBJ2-3; TCRdb's D call of TRBD2 is untestable without DNA. The CDR3 totals 18 residues. The germline gives CDR1 MGHRA, CDR2 YSYEKL. The CDR3 loop is CASSQDSWGAGSTDTQYF.

V and J are TRBV20-1 and TRBJ2-1; TCRdb calls TRBD2, which cannot be checked without DNA. The germline V gene encodes CDR1 DFQATT and CDR2 SNEGSKA (reference sequence). The CDR3 is 13 amino acids. The CDR3 protein is CRRRGSSYNEQFF.

The chain employs TRBV27 and TRBJ1-2; TCRdb designates TRBD1, a call that cannot be tested without DNA. This CDR3 is 15 amino acids long. Germline V gene sequence: CDR1 MNHEY, CDR2 SMNVEV (reference sequence). Here the CDR3 reads CASSPGPGGVYGYTF.

V is TRBV7-9 and J is TRBJ1-1. CDR3 length equals 17 residues. CDR1 and CDR2 from the germline V gene are SEHNR and FQNEAQ (reference sequence). This CDR3 is CASSFLLAANSNTEAFF.

The gene calls are TRBV29-1 and TRBJ2-7; the D gene TCRdb calls, TRBD2, cannot be checked with no DNA. This CDR3 region has 13 residues. Germline V gene data show CDR1 as SQVTM and CDR2 as ANQGSEA. The CDR3 here is CSGAEGLSYEQYF.

The J gene is TRBJ2-5, the V gene TRBV12-3 or TRBV12-4; the D gene TCRdb calls, TRBD2, cannot be checked with no DNA. The CDR3 spans 17 residues. This CDR3 reads CASSFELEGEDQETQYF.

V and J are TRBV29-1 and TRBJ2-2; the D gene TCRdb calls, TRBD1, cannot be checked with no DNA. The CDR3 has 15 amino acids. The V gene's germline CDR1 is SQVTM and CDR2 ANQGSEA. CDR3 region: CSVEGHTGDTGELFF.

The chain recombines TRBV7-2 with TRBJ2-1; the D call from TCRdb, TRBD1, cannot be confirmed without DNA. The CDR3 runs 16 residues. The germline gives CDR1 SGHTA, CDR2 FQGNSA. CDR3 protein: CASSSPAVSSYNEQFF.